Listed below are T cell receptor beta chains from one sample, sequenced in a study of control samples from healthy donors and cancer patients. Produced via immunoSEQ multiplex PCR; TCRdb's table is partial and in-frame only. The table lists 150,000 to 200,000 clones, around 91% of them singletons, with around 1.5% in the top ten. Sequencing was done on a sample of blood. These receptors came from a woman under 40 in good health. The CDR3 runs from the conserved cysteine through the conserved F or W. A D gene is named only where the DNA matches it firmly. Clone size is shown for a subset of rows, as once, few, many or a class of expanded clone.

cdr3_aa	cdr3_nt	v_call	clone_size	j_call	d_call
CASSQDRLAGGAEQFF	TGCGCCAGCAGCCAAGATCGTCTAGCGGGGGGGGCTGAGCAGTTCTTC	TRBV4-1	.	TRBJ2-1	TRBD2
CASSSTSGQETQYF	TGTGCCAGCAGCTCAACTAGCGGCCAAGAGACCCAGTACTTC	TRBV6-5	.	TRBJ2-5	TRBD2
CASSLGTGNTIYF	TGTGCCAGCAGCTTAGGGACAGGAAACACCATATATTTT	TRBV7-9	.	TRBJ1-3	.
CASSGTISYEQYF	TGTGCCAGCAGTGGGACCATCTCCTACGAGCAGTACTTC	TRBV2	.	TRBJ2-7	.
CASSRGVSYEQYF	TGTGCCAGCAGCCGGGGGGTCTCCTACGAGCAGTACTTC	TRBV6-5	.	TRBJ2-7	TRBD2
CASSWDRSNYGYTF	TGTGCCAGCAGCTGGGACAGATCTAACTATGGCTACACCTTC	TRBV5-6	.	TRBJ1-2	TRBD1
CASSYVDSRVNEQFF	TGTGCCAGCAGTTACGTCGACAGTAGGGTCAATGAGCAGTTCTTC	TRBV6-5	once	TRBJ2-1	.
CASRGLAGTEQYF	TGTGCCAGCAGAGGACTAGCGGGTACCGAGCAGTACTTC	TRBV3-1/TRBV3-2	.	TRBJ2-7	TRBD2
CATTKQGGNQPQHF	TGTGCCACAACTAAACAGGGGGGCAATCAGCCCCAGCATTTT	TRBV19	.	TRBJ1-5	TRBD1
CASSVVGGGHNEQFF	TGTGCCAGCAGCGTAGTTGGCGGGGGCCACAATGAGCAGTTCTTC	TRBV9	.	TRBJ2-1	.